The clone carrying this T cell receptor (beta chain) has ten or more counts. Its target is unknown. The CDR3 spans 15 residues. Trimming removed 5 bases at V and 2 bases at J, with 15 bases between. Germline V gene lookup returns CDR1 MNHEY and CDR2 SMNVEV (reference sequence). Via MiXCR, TCRdb re-called the 5' RACE reads, giving one row per CDR3 protein. The sample comprises about 210,000 distinct CDR3 sequences, around 8% of which are singletons, and approximately 4.8% rests with the top ten. These data belong to a study of CD8 T cells in ankylosing spondylitis. The study's findings and limits: There were earlier reports of some motif variants in reactive arthritis synovial fluid and blood.

The rearrangement joins TRBV27 to TRBJ2-5, with a tentative D call TRBD1 (5 bases). This TCR derives from a female donor with ankylosing spondylitis or in good health (not recorded which). What was sequenced was blood, either unsorted or a sorted T cell fraction (not recorded which). The CDR3 DNA is TGTGCCAGCAGTCCCTCAAGGGGCTTACAAGAGACCCAGTACTTC. Translating gives CASSPSRGLQETQYF.